This T cell receptor (beta chain) was recovered during a study of human T cells and chemical hapten exposure. This clonotype showed up many times. V lost 1 base, J lost 2 bases, and 9 bases lay in between. CDR1 is MGHDK, CDR2 SYGVNS, per germline. The CDR3 runs 14 residues. TCRdb reanalysed the RACE reads using MiXCR and keeps one entry per CDR3 protein. The table lists about 300,000 distinct CDR3 sequences, about 5.4% of them singletons. Time point meaning: pre-sensitization, week 0. Treatment noted: therapeutic diphenylcyclopropenone sensitization with weekly scalp DPC. The source was whole blood, collected in connection with sensitization to the hapten diphenylcyclopropenone (DPC). The origin of this receptor is a woman aged 18-30 years with alopecia areata. Some clones in this sample may be carry-over from other donors' samples. The chain couples TRBV25-1 to TRBJ2-7, with a weak D call TRBD1 (6 bases). The CDR3 loop reads CASSELGGAYEQYF. CDR3 nucleotide sequence: TGTGCCAGCAGTGAATTAGGGGGAGCCTACGAGCAGTACTTC.